This entry features one TCR beta chain sequence. The antigen is unknown. This CDR3 comprises 13 residues. Germline CDR1 SGHDT, CDR2 YYEEEE. The V end was cut by 4 bases, the J end by 4 bases, with 11 bases between. These data are taken from a study of T cell responses to AZD1222 COVID-19 vaccine. Findings and caveats of the study: Donors were mostly white British, more females; clonal diversity possibly underestimated.

Assay used: immunoSEQ multiplex PCR; TCRdb lists only in-frame clones, some missing. This sample carries 150,000 to 200,000 clones, nearly 95% of them seen once, and the ten largest clones take approximately 2.2%. V usage is TRBV5-6 and J usage is TRBJ1-1; D possibly corresponds to TRBD1 (5 bases). This material consisted of peripheral blood, taken on day 0 of AZD1222 vaccination. The sequence was obtained from an adult in good health. The CDR3 reads CASSPRQGTEAFF. As DNA, the CDR3 is TGTGCCAGCAGCCCTCGGCAGGGCACTGAAGCTTTCTTT. The full variable domain, with the rest looked up from reference TRBV5-6 and TRBJ1-1, is DAGVTQSPTHLIKTRGQQVTLRCSPKSGHDTVSWYQQALGQGPQFIFQYYEEEERQRGNFPDRFSGHQFPNYSSELNVNALLLGDSALYLCASSPRQGTEAFFGQGTRLTVV.